The 20 T cell receptor beta chains below were found in one sample sequenced in a study of T cell responses to AZD1222 COVID-19 vaccine (dated by TCRdb to about 2021). The library was produced with the immunoSEQ multiplex PCR assay. TCRdb limited this immuneACCESS table to in-frame rearrangements with V and J called. A share of clones is missing; checked studies link under half to unresolved V genes, and the rest is unexplained. This sample comprises 150,000 to 200,000 clones, 85% to 95% of them detected only once. Clones ranked in the top ten supply approximately 1% of the sample. The time point tag for this specimen amounts to: about 28 days (+/-7) after the second vaccine dose. This sample comprised peripheral blood, obtained 28 days after the second AZD1222 dose. These receptors were obtained from an adult who received the AZD1222 COVID-19 vaccine.

The rearrangement links TRBV5-4 to TRBJ2-1, with 8 bases fitting TRBD2. Trimming removed 0 bases from V and 0 bases from J; junction bases left unmatched: 11. CDR3 size: 19 residues. The germline V gene encodes CDR1 SGHNT and CDR2 YYREEE (reference sequence). The CDR3 spells CASSLASRGGPSSYNEQFF. The DNA for the CDR3 is TGTGCCAGCAGCTTGGCCTCTCGGGGGGGGCCATCCTCCTACAATGAGCAGTTCTTC.

J is TRBJ2-7 and V is TRBV7-9, with a tentative D call TRBD2 (5 bases). Germline CDR1 reads SEHNR; CDR2 reads FQNEAQ (reference sequence). This CDR3 comprises 13 residues. V lost 4 bases and J 5 bases, leaving 12 bases between the germline ends. CDR3 loop: CASSSSGKHEQYF. Here the CDR3 DNA reads TGTGCCAGCAGCTCATCGGGGAAGCACGAGCAGTACTTC.

J is TRBJ1-5 and V is TRBV30; D unresolved. This CDR3 has 18 residues. Germline lookup yields CDR1 GTSNPN and CDR2 SVGIG (reference sequence). The ends were cut back, 0 bases at V and 3 bases at J, with 21 bases in the middle. The CDR3 here is CAWSVPLPTPGYNQPQHF. The CDR3 coding sequence is TGTGCCTGGAGTGTACCATTACCCACCCCAGGCTACAATCAGCCCCAGCATTTT.

The chain uses TRBV7-3 and TRBJ1-1; D call uncertain. CDR3 length equals 15 residues. Trimming took 5 bases from V and 2 from J, leaving 15 bases between them. CDR1 is SGHTA and CDR2 is FQGTGA in the germline V gene. Here the CDR3 reads CASSEQPPPNTEAFF. The DNA of the CDR3 is TGTGCCAGCAGCGAACAACCCCCTCCTAACACTGAAGCTTTCTTT.

The chain carries TRBV3-1 (or the pseudogene TRBV3-2) and TRBJ1-2; D unclear. CDR1 LGHDT and CDR2 YNNKEL come from the germline V gene (reference sequence). The CDR3 extends over 14 amino acids. The V and J ends lost 0 bases and 4 bases respectively, with 9 bases between them. The CDR3 loop reads CASSQDGEGYGYTF. The CDR3 bases are TGTGCCAGCAGCCAAGACGGCGAGGGCTATGGCTACACCTTC.

The chain is built from TRBV6-1 and TRBJ1-2; 8 bases fit TRBD1. CDR1 MNHNS and CDR2 SASEGT come from the germline V gene. Trimming cost V 4 bases and J 0 bases; bases outside gene matches: 7. This CDR3 region has 16 residues. The CDR3 spells CASSGWTGRPNYGYTF. The CDR3 coding sequence is TGTGCCAGCAGTGGCTGGACAGGGAGACCTAACTATGGCTACACCTTC.

The chain couples TRBV28 to TRBJ2-2; D is possibly TRBD2 (5 bases). The V end was cut by 7 bases, the J end by 0 bases, with 12 bases between. CDR1 and CDR2 from the germline V gene are MDHEN and SYDVKM. The CDR3 is 15 residues long. The CDR3 reads CASTRGASNTGELFF. The CDR3 DNA follows: TGTGCCAGCACACGGGGAGCCTCGAACACCGGGGAGCTGTTTTTT.

The chain recombines TRBV29-1 with TRBJ1-3; D is uncertain. Germline CDR1 SQVTM, CDR2 ANQGSEA. This CDR3 is built from 14 residues. Trimming stripped 2 bases from V and 0 bases from J, with 8 bases between. CDR3 in amino acids: CSVELLASGNTIYF. The DNA of the CDR3 is TGCAGCGTTGAATTGTTGGCCTCTGGAAACACCATATATTTT.

Turning to this clone: The same CDR3 is also encoded by other DNA sequences in this sample. The V call is TRBV7-2, the J call TRBJ1-5; weak D call: TRBD1 (5 bases). The V and J ends lost 1 base and 6 bases respectively, with 7 bases between them. This CDR3 is 13 amino acids long. Per the germline V gene, CDR1 is SGHTA and CDR2 is FQGNSA. CDR3: CASSLVGGQPQHF. The CDR3 DNA sequence: TGTGCCAGCAGCTTAGTCGGGGGTCAGCCCCAGCATTTT.

The CDR3 sequence: CATAYLRDLNEQFF. The CDR3 bases are TGTGCCACCGCGTATCTGAGGGACCTAAATGAGCAGTTCTTC. The gene calls are TRBV15 and TRBJ2-1; D may correspond to TRBD1 or TRBD2 (5 bases each). The CDR3 is made up of 14 amino acids. V lost 8 bases and J lost 7, with 18 bases in between. The germline CDR1 and CDR2 sequences are LNHNV and YYDKDF (reference sequence). Together with reference TRBV15 and TRBJ2-1, the CDR3 gives the full variable domain: DAMVIQNPRYQVTQFGKPVTLSCSQTLNHNVMYWYQQKSSQAPKLLFHYYDKDFNNEADTPDNFQSRRPNTSFCFLDIRSPGLGDTAMYLCATAYLRDLNEQFFGPGTRLTVL.

The V gene is TRBV9, the J gene TRBJ2-3; 7 nucleotides align to TRBD2. Trimming cost V 3 bases and J 2 bases; bases outside gene matches: 9. The germline V gene has CDR1 SGDLS and CDR2 YYNGEE. CDR3 length: 16 residues. CDR3: CASSATLAVNTDTQYF. The CDR3 DNA reads as TGTGCCAGCAGCGCTACCCTAGCGGTGAACACAGATACGCAGTATTTT.

The chain carries TRBV18 and TRBJ2-3, with D uncertain. Looked up from germline, CDR1 is KGHSH and CDR2 is LQKENI. The CDR3 has 13 amino acids. V was trimmed by 4 bases and J by 2 bases, leaving 7 bases between them. In nucleotides, the CDR3 is TGTGCCAGCTCACTAGCTTACACAGATACGCAGTATTTT. This codes for CASSLAYTDTQYF.

This chain joins TRBV6-5 and TRBJ2-3; TRBD2 matches 8 bases. Germline V CDR1 and CDR2: MNHEY, SVGAGI. The CDR3 spans 14 residues. V shed 9 bases and J 0 bases; nucleotides not matched to a gene: 5. In DNA, the CDR3 is TGTGCCAGTATAGCGGGGCATAGCACAGATACGCAGTATTTT. Protein product: CASIAGHSTDTQYF.

The genes are TRBV7-9 and TRBJ2-5; 9 bases agree with TRBD1. After removal of 4 bases from V and 5 bases from J, the junction contained 11 bases not matched to a gene. CDR1 is SEHNR and CDR2 is FQNEAQ in the germline V gene (reference sequence). CDR3 length equals 16 residues. For the CDR3, the DNA is TGTGCCAGCAGCTCCCCCGCCCGACAGGGGGATGAGACCCAGTACTTC. This codes for CASSSPARQGDETQYF.

This chain links TRBV14 with TRBJ1-2; D is undetermined. V dropped 4 bases and J dropped 2 bases, with 8 bases sitting between them. The CDR3 runs 13 residues. Looked up from germline, CDR1 is SGHDN and CDR2 is FVKESK. The CDR3 nucleotides are TGTGCCAGCAGCCGAACCAGGAACTATGGCTACACCTTC. As protein: CASSRTRNYGYTF.

The gene calls are TRBV4-3 and TRBJ1-6, with 9 positions matching TRBD1. Germline CDR1 and CDR2: LGHNA and YSLEER. The CDR3 totals 16 residues. The J segment lost 10 bases and the V segment lost 1 base, leaving 8 bases of the junction unmatched. The CDR3, as DNA: TGCGCCAGCAGCCAAGCAAGGCGGGGGACAGGGTCACCCCTCCACTTT. Amino acid sequence: CASSQARRGTGSPLHF.

This sequence joins TRBV5-4 and TRBJ2-5; 8 bases match TRBD1. The germline V gene encodes CDR1 SGHNT and CDR2 YYREEE (reference sequence). The trim removed 0 bases at V and 5 bases at J, leaving 6 bases unmatched. CDR3 size: 15 residues. The CDR3 loop reads CASSLGDRRGETQYF. CDR3 DNA sequence: TGTGCCAGCAGCTTGGGGGACAGGAGAGGGGAGACCCAGTACTTC. Using reference TRBV5-4 and TRBJ2-5 for the parts outside the CDR3, the full variable domain is ETGVTQSPTHLIKTRGQQVTLRCSSQSGHNTVSWYQQALGQGPQFIFQYYREEENGRGNFPPRFSGLQFPNYSSELNVNALELDDSALYLCASSLGDRRGETQYFGPGTRLLVL.

This chain uses TRBV13 with TRBJ2-5, with 15 nucleotides matching TRBD2. Germline loops: CDR1 PRHDT, CDR2 FYEKMQ (reference sequence). V shed 4 bases and J 6 bases; nucleotides not matched to a gene: 3. The CDR3 sequence is 15 residues long. The CDR3 DNA is TGTGCCAGCAGCTCGGGACTAGCGGGGGGTCAGACCCAGTACTTC. Amino acids: CASSSGLAGGQTQYF.

On this clone: The junction departs from the called germline gene at one end, perhaps through a read error. This sequence joins TRBV7-6 and TRBJ1-1, with D possibly TRBD1 on 6 matching bases. Per the germline V gene, CDR1 is SGHVS and CDR2 is FNYEAQ. The CDR3 contains 16 residues. The CDR3 DNA sequence: TGTGCCAGCAGCCCCGGGGCGGGGGGCATGAAGACTGAAGCTTTCTTT. Encoded protein: CASSPGAGGMKTEAFF.

The CDR3 coding sequence is TGTGCCAGCAGCGTAGGTGGGGGGGACAACGGGTATGAGCAGTTCTTC. Translation: CASSVGGGDNGYEQFF. The chain uses TRBV9 and TRBJ2-1; maybe TRBD2 (7 bases). Germline CDR1 reads SGDLS; CDR2 reads YYNGEE. V was shortened by 0 bases and J by 8 bases, with 18 bases between the two germline ends. This CDR3 region has 16 residues.